The 19 T cell receptor beta chains presented below share a single source sample, sequenced in a study of cytotoxic CD8 clonotypes in ibrutinib-treated CLL. Some clones are missing from TCRdb's copy, which holds only in-frame ones; the method was immunoSEQ multiplex PCR. Of 150,000 or so clones listed, approximately 80% are singletons. Material: PBMCs, obtained after 12 months of ibrutinib treatment. The receptors were gathered from a human donor with chronic lymphocytic leukemia.

The rearrangement joins TRBV6-6 to TRBJ2-7, with TRBD2 identical over 7 bases. Per germline, CDR1 MNHNY and CDR2 SVGAGI (reference sequence). Unmatched junction bases numbered 10, after V lost 2 bases and J lost 3 bases. The CDR3 has 16 amino acids. The CDR3 nucleotides read TGTGCCAGCAGTTACGTGACATCCGGGACTATCTACGAGCAGTACTTC. Protein sequence: CASSYVTSGTIYEQYF.

This chain joins TRBV2 and TRBJ2-3; D is undetermined. V lost 6 bases to trimming and J lost 1 base, with 11 bases between them. CDR1 is SNHLY and CDR2 is FYNNEI in the germline V gene. The length of the CDR3 is 14 residues. The DNA for the CDR3 is TGTGCCAGCAGGATCCAGCCCGGCACAGATACGCAGTATTTT. Its protein product is CASRIQPGTDTQYF.

In its sample, this clone was seen once. The chain has TRBV5-1 and TRBJ1-2, with D possibly matching TRBD1 (6 bases). Trimming removed 1 base at V and 1 base at J, with 17 bases between. CDR1 is SGHRS, CDR2 YFSETQ, per germline. The CDR3 length is 17 residues. The CDR3 coding sequence is TGCGCCAGCAGCTTGTATGATTTGCAGGGGAGTAACTATGGCTACACCTTC. It translates to CASSLYDLQGSNYGYTF.

This chain connects TRBV21-1 to TRBJ2-3; TRBD2 is taken as the D call from the table, unchecked against the DNA. TRBV21-1 is given as a pseudogene. The CDR3 is 18 amino acids. The CDR3 sequence is CASSTWDLRGGSTDTQYF. The CDR3 DNA follows: TGTGCCAGCAGCACTTGGGATCTACGCGGCGGGAGCACAGATACGCAGTATTTT.

This rearrangement joins TRBV5-1 to TRBJ2-5; 9 nucleotides match TRBD1. The germline gives CDR1 SGHRS, CDR2 YFSETQ. With V trimmed by 4 bases and J by 5 bases, 9 bases remained unmatched. This CDR3 contains 15 residues. CDR3 residues: CASSHRTGAGETQYF. The CDR3 DNA reads TGCGCCAGCAGCCATCGGACAGGGGCTGGGGAGACCCAGTACTTC.

The V and J genes are TRBV6-5 and TRBJ2-7, with TRBD2 matching 12 bases. The ends lost 6 bases at V and 6 bases at J; junction bases unmatched: 3. Germline V gene data show CDR1 as MNHEY and CDR2 as SVGAGI. The CDR3 consists of 13 residues. The DNA for the CDR3 is TGTGCCAGCAGGCTAGCGGGAGGGAGCGAGCAGTACTTC. Translating gives CASRLAGGSEQYF.

In the case of this clone: A read error may account for a junction end that differs from germline. The gene calls are TRBV19 and TRBJ1-1; the D gene is possibly TRBD1 (5 bases). Germline V gene data show CDR1 as LNHDA and CDR2 as SQIVND (reference sequence). The CDR3 is 12 residues long. Here the CDR3 reads CASSKGNAEAFF. The CDR3 region has the DNA TGTGCCAGTAGTAAGGGGAACGCTGAAGCTTTCTTT.

The chain couples TRBV9 to TRBJ1-5; D remains ambiguous. This CDR3 has 14 residues. V was clipped by 0 bases and J by 4 bases, with 8 bases between them. From germline, CDR1 is SGDLS and CDR2 YYNGEE. CDR3 in DNA: TGTGCCAGCAGCGTAGGTTCTGGGAATCAGCCCCAGCATTTT. It specifies CASSVGSGNQPQHF.

V and J are TRBV6-4 and TRBJ1-1, with no clear D. The CDR3 loop spans 14 amino acids. V was cut by 2 bases and J by 4 bases, with 11 bases left in between. In germline, CDR1 is MRHNA, CDR2 SNTAGT. Written as DNA, the CDR3 is TGTGCCAGCAGTGACGAGGGCTGGAGCACTGAAGCTTTCTTT. It translates to CASSDEGWSTEAFF.

The chain employs TRBV5-1 and TRBJ2-1, with 9 positions matching TRBD2. Germline-derived CDR1 and CDR2 are SGHRS and YFSETQ. The CDR3 consists of 15 residues. V lost 4 bases to trimming and J lost 12 bases; unmatched junction nucleotides: 14. The CDR3 DNA sequence: TGCGCCAGCAGCGCCTCAGGGCTAGCGGGATTCAGGCAGTTCTTC. This encodes CASSASGLAGFRQFF.

This rearrangement joins TRBV7-9 to TRBJ2-7, with D perhaps being TRBD1 or TRBD2 (5 bases each). The germline V gene encodes CDR1 SEHNR and CDR2 FQNEAQ (reference sequence). Trimming removed 5 bases at V and 4 bases at J, with 18 bases between. The length of the CDR3 is 15 residues. The CDR3 here is CASSPQVGVPYEQYF. The CDR3 bases are TGTGCCAGCAGCCCCCAGGTGGGGGTGCCTTACGAGCAGTACTTC. Combining the CDR3 with reference TRBV7-9 and TRBJ2-7 gives the whole variable domain DTGVSQNPRHKITKRGQNVTFRCDPISEHNRLYWYRQTLGQGPEFLTYFQNEAQLEKSRLLSDRFSAERPKGSFSTLEIQRTEQGDSAMYLCASSPQVGVPYEQYFGPGTRLTVT.

The chain joins TRBV27 to TRBJ1-2; D gene uncertain. The CDR3 extends over 14 amino acids. Germline V lookup: CDR1 MNHEY, CDR2 SMNVEV (reference sequence). The V and J ends lost 1 base and 4 bases respectively, with 10 bases between them. CDR3 residues: CASSLFSGSYGYTF. The CDR3 coding sequence is TGTGCCAGCAGTTTATTTTCGGGTTCCTATGGCTACACCTTC.

There are a few counts of this clone. The V and J genes are TRBV5-4 and TRBJ1-5; 8 positions match TRBD1. The CDR3 loop spans 14 amino acids. CDR1 and CDR2 from the germline V gene are SGHNT and YYREEE (reference sequence). The V and J ends lost 4 bases and 5 bases, in that order; junction bases with no gene match: 5. The CDR3 sequence: CASSLDRGDQPQHF. The CDR3 DNA reads TGTGCCAGCAGCCTAGACAGGGGAGATCAGCCCCAGCATTTT.

The sample holds a few counts of this clone. This sequence joins TRBV27 and TRBJ2-3, with 9 positions matching TRBD1. J gave up 4 bases and V 2 bases, and 7 bases lay outside the gene matches. Looked up from germline, CDR1 is MNHEY and CDR2 is SMNVEV (reference sequence). The CDR3 runs to 16 residues. The CDR3 spells CASSLVWTGAADTQYF. The DNA of the CDR3 is TGTGCCAGCAGTTTAGTGTGGACAGGGGCCGCAGATACGCAGTATTTT.

This clone was observed once. The chain joins TRBV4-3 to TRBJ1-1; D call uncertain. CDR1 is LGHNA, CDR2 YSLEER, per germline. V was trimmed by 0 bases and J by 5 bases, leaving 19 bases between them. The CDR3 is made up of 17 amino acids. The CDR3, as DNA: TGCGCCAGCAGCCAAGACAGGTCGCACCACTTGGGGACTGAAGCTTTCTTT. This sequence encodes CASSQDRSHHLGTEAFF.

The chain has TRBV7-2 and TRBJ2-6; the D is unclear. This CDR3 has 14 residues. The germline gives CDR1 SGHTA, CDR2 FQGNSA. Trimming took off 4 bases at V and 1 base at J, with 5 bases between the two ends. The CDR3 here is CASSSKSGANVLTF. The CDR3 DNA sequence: TGTGCCAGCAGCTCTAAGTCTGGGGCCAACGTCCTGACTTTC.

This clone was seen a few times. The chain joins TRBV14 to TRBJ1-1; D is ambiguous. The V and J ends lost 0 bases and 4 bases respectively, with 6 bases between them. From germline, CDR1 is SGHDN and CDR2 FVKESK. CDR3 size: 13 residues. CDR3 bases: TGTGCCAGCAGCCAAGAACGGGGCACTGAAGCTTTCTTT. This codes for CASSQERGTEAFF.

Here the CDR3 DNA reads TGTGCCAGCAGCGCGGGGGCTAGCGGATACAATGAGCAGTTCTTC. Its protein product is CASSAGASGYNEQFF. The gene calls are TRBV9 and TRBJ2-1; the D gene is possibly TRBD2 (7 bases). The V gene's germline CDR1 is SGDLS and CDR2 YYNGEE. This CDR3 has 15 amino acids. Trimming removed 3 bases at V and 4 bases at J, with 14 bases between.

The chain recombines TRBV4-1 with TRBJ1-4; D unclear. Trimming took 5 bases from V and 0 from J, leaving 22 bases between them. The CDR3 runs 19 residues. Germline V gene lookup returns CDR1 MGHRA and CDR2 YSYEKL. The chain's CDR3 is CASSEKMVESSATNEKLFF. The DNA of the CDR3 is TGCGCCAGCAGCGAGAAAATGGTTGAATCTTCTGCAACTAATGAAAAACTGTTTTTT.